The T cell receptor (beta chain) under discussion was sequenced for a study of shared clonotypes between healthy human individuals. The wider study: The composition of the donors was a couple of women and a few men aged 18 to 49. General study results and limits: It was the non-shared clonotypes that had lower generation probabilities than clonotypes shared by all four donors. Memory subsets generally showed lower estimated richness than naive subsets.

Details on this clone: Its antigen is unidentified.

Every one of the donors was a Caucasian adult that lived in Nashville, Tennessee. V was trimmed by 7 bases and J by 7 bases, leaving 17 bases between them. Germline lookup yields CDR1 MNHNS and CDR2 SASEGT. The CDR3 extends over 14 amino acids. Method: immunoSEQ multiplex PCR; TCRdb's copy keeps in-frame clones and lacks some. Here the sample spans 200,000 to 250,000 clones, about 69% being singletons. The rearrangement links TRBV6-1 to TRBJ1-5; D remains unclear. The specimen sequenced was memory CD4+ T cells sorted from blood. Documented subset: CD45RA-negative fraction. The clonotype was recovered from a man aged 30 to 39 in good health. CDR3 DNA sequence: TGTGCCAGCATTAAAGGAGGTTCGGGACAGCCCCAGCATTTT. Encoded protein: CASIKGGSGQPQHF.